The TCR beta chain described here comes from a study of shared clonotypes between healthy human individuals. About the research overall: Three CD4 naive, three CD4 memory, two CD8 naive and one CD8 memory plate were used per donor.

At deep level, the assay was performed. Assay used: immunoSEQ multiplex PCR; TCRdb lists only in-frame clones, some missing. The table shows about 2.4 million clones, with 93% occurring only once. J was trimmed by 7 bases and V by 3 bases; bases with no gene match: 7. The CDR3 has 15 residues. Germline lookup yields CDR1 SGDLS and CDR2 YYNGEE. The donor population consisted of healthy HIV-negative adults with no recent acute infections or vaccinations. In the CD4+ fraction, cells were divided into CD45RA+ naive and CD45RA-negative memory subsets. Sequencing used naive CD4+ T cells from PBMCs. Subset specified: CD45RA+ positively selected. This chain joins TRBV9 and TRBJ1-2, with 12 nucleotides matching TRBD1. The sequence was obtained from a man aged 18-30 years in good health. Some clones in this sample may be carry-over from other donors' samples. The DNA for the CDR3 is TGTGCCAGCAGCGCACGGGACAGGGGGCAAGCTGGCTACACCTTC. It specifies CASSARDRGQAGYTF.